These T cell receptor beta chains were read from a single sample in a study of beta chain features in type 1 diabetes. Here immunoSEQ multiplex PCR was the method, and the copy in TCRdb shows in-frame clones only, minus some. The sample includes about 240,000 clones, around 13% seen only once; the top ten take approximately 0.021%. Specimen: naive CD4+ T cells from blood. These receptors were obtained from a man in his thirties or forties with type 1 diabetes. The CDR3 runs from the conserved cysteine through the conserved F or W. Fields, in order: V gene, clone size, CDR3 length, J gene, D gene, CDR3 protein, CDR3 DNA. The D gene is left open where the match is weak. Size tells how often a clone was seen (once, few, many) or the class of an expanded clone, and some rows leave it out.

TRBV6-1	.	14	TRBJ2-1	.	CATFQGVSYNEQFF	TGTGCCACGTTCCAAGGGGTCTCCTACAATGAGCAGTTCTTC
TRBV29-1	few	13	TRBJ1-5	.	CSVSGSNNQPQHF	TGCAGCGTCTCGGGAAGCAACAATCAGCCCCAGCATTTT
TRBV5-1	.	14	TRBJ2-1	.	CASSPPLGSDEQFF	TGCGCCAGCAGCCCCCCGTTGGGTAGCGATGAGCAGTTCTTC
TRBV19	.	15	TRBJ1-2	.	CASSPQGDPNYGYTF	TGTGCCAGTAGTCCGCAGGGCGATCCTAACTATGGCTACACCTTC
TRBV30	.	14	TRBJ1-2	TRBD1	CAWSMVGTGEGYTF	TGTGCCTGGAGTATGGTTGGGACAGGGGAAGGCTACACCTTC
TRBV11-2	few	13	TRBJ2-3	.	CASSLGGPDTQYF	TGTGCCAGCAGCTTAGGTGGCCCAGATACGCAGTATTTT
TRBV25-1	few	15	TRBJ2-5	TRBD1	CASSEPGQGGSTQYF	TGTGCCAGCAGTGAGCCGGGACAGGGGGGATCGACCCAGTACTTC
TRBV5-1	.	13	TRBJ1-2	.	CASSLGEGDGYTF	TGCGCCAGCAGCTTGGGAGAGGGGGATGGCTACACCTTC
TRBV9	few	16	TRBJ2-3	TRBD1	CASSANRGRNTDTQYF	TGTGCCAGCAGTGCTAACAGGGGGCGGAACACAGATACGCAGTATTTT
TRBV30	few	13	TRBJ2-4	.	CAWHRAPKNIQYF	TGTGCCTGGCACAGGGCACCCAAAAACATTCAGTACTTC
TRBV6-5	.	12	TRBJ1-1	.	CASTRGNTEAFF	TGTGCCAGCACTCGGGGGAACACTGAAGCTTTCTTT
TRBV5-1	few	15	TRBJ2-7	.	CASSLAGTRDYEQYF	TGCGCCAGCAGCTTGGCCGGGACAAGGGATTACGAGCAGTACTTC
TRBV29-1	.	11	TRBJ2-5	.	CSVWTAETQYF	TGCAGCGTGTGGACTGCAGAGACCCAGTACTTC
TRBV10-1	.	15	TRBJ1-1	.	CASSESSRGFTEAFF	TGCGCCAGCAGTGAGTCGAGTAGGGGGTTCACTGAAGCTTTCTTT
TRBV5-1	.	19	TRBJ1-1	TRBD1	CASSLAAGDRGGLDTEAFF	TGCGCCAGCAGCTTGGCCGCGGGGGACAGGGGTGGTCTGGACACTGAAGCTTTCTTT
TRBV5-6	.	14	TRBJ2-7	.	CASSSVKGAYEQYF	TGTGCCAGCAGCTCCGTAAAAGGAGCCTACGAGCAGTACTTC
TRBV6-6	few	15	TRBJ2-6	.	CASSLSGTGANVLTF	TGTGCCAGCAGCCTATCAGGGACTGGGGCCAACGTCCTGACTTTC
TRBV4-1	few	14	TRBJ2-5	.	CASSQATGEETQYF	TGCGCCAGCAGCCAAGCAACAGGCGAAGAGACCCAGTACTTC
TRBV25-1	.	15	TRBJ2-6	.	CASSEGVSGANVLTF	TGTGCCAGCAGTGAGGGAGTCTCTGGGGCCAACGTCCTGACTTTC
TRBV19	.	13	TRBJ2-3	.	CASSFRTSDTQYF	TGTGCCAGTAGTTTCCGGACATCAGATACGCAGTATTTT
TRBV5-1	few	14	TRBJ2-7	.	CASSLETSFSVQYF	TGCGCCAGCAGCTTGGAGACATCCTTTAGCGTGCAGTACTTC
TRBV19	.	14	TRBJ2-1	TRBD2	CASSSVAGGSEQFF	TGTGCCAGTAGTTCGGTAGCGGGAGGATCTGAGCAGTTCTTC
TRBV5-1	.	14	TRBJ2-2	.	CASSTKTLTGELFF	TGCGCCAGCAGCACAAAAACCTTAACCGGGGAGCTGTTTTTT
TRBV9	few	13	TRBJ1-1	.	CASSVATDRLAFF	TGTGCCAGCAGCGTAGCTACAGATCGGTTGGCTTTCTTT
TRBV4-1	.	16	TRBJ1-1	.	CASGQDDGRANTEAFF	TGCGCCAGCGGCCAAGATGACGGCAGGGCGAACACTGAAGCTTTCTTT
TRBV29-1	few	13	TRBJ2-1	TRBD2	CSVRTSGYNEQFF	TGCAGCGTCCGGACTAGCGGATACAATGAGCAGTTCTTC
TRBV7-9	.	14	TRBJ1-1	.	CASRFLTGATEAFF	TGTGCCAGCCGTTTTCTCACCGGTGCCACTGAAGCTTTCTTT
TRBV30	.	15	TRBJ2-7	.	CAWNSGHSLSYEQYF	TGTGCCTGGAATTCGGGACACTCCCTCTCCTACGAGCAGTACTTC
TRBV5-1	.	12	TRBJ2-3	.	CASSFLGDTQYF	TGCGCCAGCAGCTTTCTAGGAGATACGCAGTATTTT
TRBV4-1	few	16	TRBJ2-1	.	CASSQDYGHLYNEQFF	TGCGCCAGCAGCCAAGATTATGGGCACCTATACAATGAGCAGTTCTTC
TRBV4-1	.	15	TRBJ2-1	.	CASSGGESSYNEQFF	TGCGCCAGCAGCGGAGGGGAAAGCTCCTACAATGAGCAGTTCTTC
TRBV11-2	few	15	TRBJ2-3	.	CASSSLRAGTDTQYF	TGTGCCAGCAGCTCCCTCCGAGCTGGCACAGATACGCAGTATTTT
TRBV5-4	.	14	TRBJ1-5	TRBD1	CASSLQGQAQPQHF	TGTGCCAGCAGCTTGCAGGGACAGGCTCAGCCCCAGCATTTT
TRBV25-1	few	17	TRBJ2-5	TRBD2	CASSALGRGGGLETQYF	TGTGCCAGCAGTGCCTTGGGGCGGGGGGGAGGATTGGAGACCCAGTACTTC